These T cell receptor beta chains were read from a single sample in a study of metastatic and nonmetastatic thyroid tumors. Using MiXCR, TCRdb reanalyzed the PCR reads. The repertoire holds 91,000 or so clones, with approximately 11% as singletons. Sequenced material: blood. The receptor source for this set is a female donor with papillary thyroid cancer or a benign thyroid nodule (not recorded which). Some clones in this sample may be carry-over from other donors' samples. The CDR3 runs from the conserved cysteine through the conserved F or W. The order of the fields is clone size, D gene, V gene, J gene, CDR3 protein, CDR3 DNA. The D gene is left open where the match is weak. Clone size is stated in some rows and not others, as once, few, many or a class when expanded.

abundance: many
d_gene: -
v_gene: TRBV11-2
j_gene: TRBJ1-4
CDR3aa: CASSLVGKLFF
CDR3nt: TGTGCCAGCAGCTTAGTGGGAAAACTGTTTTTT

abundance: many
d_gene: -
v_gene: TRBV25-1
j_gene: TRBJ2-1
CDR3aa: CASSEQLPGFYNEQFF
CDR3nt: TGTGCCAGCAGTGAACAGCTTCCGGGGTTCTACAATGAGCAGTTCTTC

abundance: -
d_gene: -
v_gene: TRBV6-2/TRBV6-3
j_gene: TRBJ2-1
CDR3aa: CASSPMGTRPVVSYNEQFF
CDR3nt: TGTGCCAGCAGTCCTATGGGGACCCGGCCAGTTGTCTCCTACAATGAGCAGTTCTTC

abundance: -
d_gene: -
v_gene: TRBV30
j_gene: TRBJ1-1
CDR3aa: CAWSSPTEAFF
CDR3nt: TGTGCCTGGAGTTCACCCACTGAAGCTTTCTTT

abundance: many
d_gene: TRBD2
v_gene: TRBV11-2
j_gene: TRBJ2-1
CDR3aa: CASSPGGGQGLAPKQFF
CDR3nt: TGTGCCAGCAGCCCAGGGGGGGGGCAGGGACTAGCCCCGAAGCAGTTCTTC

abundance: many
d_gene: -
v_gene: TRBV15
j_gene: TRBJ1-1
CDR3aa: CATSRYELPDTEAFF
CDR3nt: TGTGCCACCAGCAGGTATGAGCTGCCGGACACTGAAGCTTTCTTT

abundance: many
d_gene: -
v_gene: TRBV12-3/TRBV12-4
j_gene: TRBJ1-5
CDR3aa: CASSAQGSGQPQHF
CDR3nt: TGTGCCAGCAGTGCACAGGGTTCGGGTCAGCCCCAGCATTTT

abundance: -
d_gene: -
v_gene: TRBV28
j_gene: TRBJ1-2
CDR3aa: CDSSHFLLPYYGYTF
CDR3nt: TGTGACAGCAGTCATTTTCTGCTTCCCTACTATGGCTACACCTTC

abundance: many
d_gene: -
v_gene: TRBV9
j_gene: TRBJ1-5
CDR3aa: CASSVSTQTNRDNQPQHF
CDR3nt: TGTGCCAGCAGCGTAAGTACCCAGACCAACAGGGACAATCAGCCCCAGCATTTT

abundance: many
d_gene: -
v_gene: TRBV7-3
j_gene: TRBJ2-2
CDR3aa: CASSLRPVNTGELFF
CDR3nt: TGTGCCAGCAGCTTAAGGCCAGTCAACACCGGGGAGCTGTTTTTT

abundance: many
d_gene: TRBD2
v_gene: TRBV3-1
j_gene: TRBJ2-5
CDR3aa: CASSHLGLAGVSRETQYF
CDR3nt: TGTGCCAGCAGCCACCTAGGACTAGCGGGAGTAAGTCGGGAGACCCAGTACTTC

abundance: many
d_gene: TRBD1
v_gene: TRBV28
j_gene: TRBJ1-5
CDR3aa: CASSLPGGYSNQPQHF
CDR3nt: TGTGCCAGCAGTTTGCCAGGGGGCTATAGCAATCAGCCCCAGCATTTT

abundance: many
d_gene: -
v_gene: TRBV6-1
j_gene: TRBJ2-7
CDR3aa: CASSLKFGGQYF
CDR3nt: TGTGCCAGCAGCTTGAAGTTTGGGGGGCAGTACTTC

abundance: -
d_gene: -
v_gene: TRBV6-5
j_gene: TRBJ1-2
CDR3aa: CASSYEGLYGYTF
CDR3nt: TGTGCCAGCAGTTACGAGGGTCTGTATGGCTACACCTTC

abundance: many
d_gene: -
v_gene: TRBV7-9
j_gene: TRBJ2-7
CDR3aa: CASSPTPQGSGEQYF
CDR3nt: TGTGCCAGCAGCCCCACCCCCCAAGGGTCCGGCGAGCAGTACTTC

abundance: many
d_gene: -
v_gene: TRBV6-2/TRBV6-3
j_gene: TRBJ2-5
CDR3aa: CASSYSILFGSGETQYF
CDR3nt: TGTGCCAGCAGTTACTCGATCCTTTTTGGGTCAGGAGAGACCCAGTACTTC

abundance: many
d_gene: -
v_gene: TRBV10-1
j_gene: TRBJ2-6
CDR3aa: CASSVVGSGRTGANVLTF
CDR3nt: TGCGCCAGCAGTGTCGTTGGGAGTGGGAGAACTGGGGCCAACGTCCTGACTTTC

abundance: many
d_gene: TRBD1
v_gene: TRBV19
j_gene: TRBJ1-2
CDR3aa: CASSPDRAYGYTF
CDR3nt: TGTGCCAGTAGTCCCGACAGGGCCTATGGCTACACCTTC

abundance: many
d_gene: TRBD2
v_gene: TRBV20-1
j_gene: TRBJ2-3
CDR3aa: CSAKGPGLGPDTQYF
CDR3nt: TGCAGTGCCAAAGGACCGGGACTAGGGCCGGATACGCAGTATTTT

abundance: few
d_gene: -
v_gene: TRBV6-6
j_gene: TRBJ2-1
CDR3aa: CASIYQTGGTLTGNEQFF
CDR3nt: TGTGCCAGCATCTACCAGACCGGAGGAACTTTAACCGGCAATGAGCAGTTCTTC

abundance: many
d_gene: TRBD1
v_gene: TRBV7-2
j_gene: TRBJ2-5
CDR3aa: CASSRDSFQETQYF
CDR3nt: TGTGCCAGCAGCCGGGACAGCTTCCAAGAGACCCAGTACTTC

abundance: many
d_gene: -
v_gene: TRBV19
j_gene: TRBJ1-2
CDR3aa: CASRDGSGANYGYTF
CDR3nt: TGTGCCAGTAGGGACGGGTCAGGAGCTAACTATGGCTACACCTTC

abundance: many
d_gene: TRBD1
v_gene: TRBV5-6
j_gene: TRBJ2-1
CDR3aa: CASSHRDRVYNEQFF
CDR3nt: TGTGCCAGCAGCCACCGGGACAGGGTTTACAATGAGCAGTTCTTC

abundance: many
d_gene: -
v_gene: TRBV4-3
j_gene: TRBJ1-6
CDR3aa: CASSQDGIGFNSPLHF
CDR3nt: TGCGCCAGCAGCCAAGATGGTATCGGGTTCAATTCACCCCTCCACTTT

abundance: many
d_gene: -
v_gene: TRBV11-1
j_gene: TRBJ1-1
CDR3aa: CASSFPGDTEAFF
CDR3nt: TGTGCCAGCAGCTTTCCGGGTGACACTGAAGCTTTCTTT

abundance: many
d_gene: -
v_gene: TRBV28
j_gene: TRBJ1-1
CDR3aa: CASKSRGRAAFF
CDR3nt: TGTGCCAGCAAATCGAGGGGCAGGGCGGCTTTCTTT

abundance: many
d_gene: -
v_gene: TRBV28
j_gene: TRBJ2-2
CDR3aa: CASSLMARGTGELFF
CDR3nt: TGTGCCAGCAGTCTAATGGCCAGGGGCACCGGGGAGCTGTTTTTT

abundance: few
d_gene: TRBD2
v_gene: TRBV19
j_gene: TRBJ2-7
CDR3aa: CASSPLAGPYEQCF
CDR3nt: TGTGCAAGTAGTCCTTTAGCGGGACCTTACGAGCAGTGCTTC

abundance: -
d_gene: TRBD2
v_gene: TRBV15
j_gene: TRBJ2-1
CDR3aa: CATSRVVVAGSHPYNEQFF
CDR3nt: TGTGCCACCAGCAGAGTCGTGGTAGCGGGGTCTCACCCGTACAATGAGCAGTTCTTC

abundance: many
d_gene: -
v_gene: TRBV9
j_gene: TRBJ1-2
CDR3aa: CASRGRGNYGYTF
CDR3nt: TGTGCCAGCAGGGGCCGGGGAAACTATGGCTACACCTTC

abundance: many
d_gene: -
v_gene: TRBV28
j_gene: TRBJ1-2
CDR3aa: CASRASGLYGYTF
CDR3nt: TGTGCCAGTCGGGCCTCAGGTTTATATGGCTACACCTTC

abundance: -
d_gene: TRBD1
v_gene: TRBV4-2
j_gene: TRBJ2-3
CDR3aa: CASSQDPSWGTDTRYF
CDR3nt: TGTGCCAGCAGCCAAGATCCTAGCTGGGGGACAGATACGCGGTATTTT

abundance: many
d_gene: -
v_gene: TRBV27
j_gene: TRBJ1-5
CDR3aa: CAAGGNGNQPQHF
CDR3nt: TGCGCGGCGGGAGGGAATGGCAATCAGCCCCAGCATTTT

abundance: many
d_gene: -
v_gene: TRBV5-6
j_gene: TRBJ2-5
CDR3aa: CASSLKLLGAKETQYF
CDR3nt: TGTGCCAGCAGCTTGAAGTTACTGGGGGCCAAGGAGACCCAGTACTTC

abundance: many
d_gene: -
v_gene: TRBV20-1
j_gene: TRBJ2-3
CDR3aa: CSAGKVSDTQYF
CDR3nt: TGCAGTGCCGGGAAGGTTTCAGATACGCAGTATTTT

abundance: many
d_gene: -
v_gene: TRBV28
j_gene: TRBJ1-2
CDR3aa: CASSLADRYGYTF
CDR3nt: TGTGCCAGCAGTTTGGCGGACAGATATGGCTACACCTTC

abundance: -
d_gene: -
v_gene: TRBV20-1
j_gene: TRBJ2-7
CDR3aa: CSAIDGREAYDQYF
CDR3nt: TGCAGTGCTATAGATGGCCGAGAAGCCTACGATCAGTACTTC

abundance: few
d_gene: -
v_gene: TRBV12-3/TRBV12-4
j_gene: TRBJ1-2
CDR3aa: CANSRRRYGYTF
CDR3nt: TGTGCCAACAGTCGGCGAAGGTATGGCTACACCTTC

abundance: many
d_gene: -
v_gene: TRBV24-1
j_gene: TRBJ1-2
CDR3aa: CATSGGMGSNYGYTF
CDR3nt: TGTGCCACCAGTGGGGGTATGGGGTCTAACTATGGCTACACCTTC

abundance: many
d_gene: -
v_gene: TRBV12-3/TRBV12-4
j_gene: TRBJ2-1
CDR3aa: CASSRSQVSYNEQFF
CDR3nt: TGTGCCAGCAGTAGGTCCCAGGTCTCCTACAATGAGCAGTTCTTC

abundance: many
d_gene: TRBD1
v_gene: TRBV5-1
j_gene: TRBJ2-6
CDR3aa: CASSPETGPAGANVLTF
CDR3nt: TGCGCCAGCAGCCCCGAGACAGGGCCAGCTGGGGCCAACGTCCTGACTTTC

abundance: -
d_gene: -
v_gene: TRBV20-1
j_gene: TRBJ2-7
CDR3aa: CSARGHWGNEQYF
CDR3nt: TGCAGTGCTAGAGGGCATTGGGGAAACGAGCAGTACTTC

abundance: many
d_gene: -
v_gene: TRBV5-1
j_gene: TRBJ2-5
CDR3aa: CASSLGGTQETQYF
CDR3nt: TGCGCCAGCAGCTTGGGCGGGACTCAAGAGACCCAGTACTTC

abundance: -
d_gene: -
v_gene: TRBV7-9
j_gene: TRBJ2-7
CDR3aa: CASSLGGVALEQYF
CDR3nt: TGTGCCAGCAGCTTGGGTGGGGTTGCTCTGGAGCAGTACTTC

abundance: many
d_gene: -
v_gene: TRBV6-2/TRBV6-3
j_gene: TRBJ2-7
CDR3aa: CASSYSRRVDREQYF
CDR3nt: TGTGCCAGCAGTTACTCGCGGAGGGTGGACCGCGAGCAGTACTTC

abundance: -
d_gene: -
v_gene: TRBV30
j_gene: TRBJ2-7
CDR3aa: CAWSGGLSYEQYF
CDR3nt: TGTGCCTGGAGTGGGGGCCTCTCCTACGAGCAGTACTTC